This T cell receptor (beta chain) was observed in a study of T cell changes during pregnancy in multiple sclerosis. Repertoires were generated with immunoSEQ multiplex PCR, while TCRdb's copy carries only in-frame clones and drops some. The sample yields 55,000 to 65,000 clones, 93% seen once. Germline V gene data show CDR1 as SNHLY and CDR2 as FYNNEI. Trimming removed 5 bases at V and 6 bases at J, with 13 bases between. The CDR3 sequence is 13 residues long. The chain employs TRBV2 and TRBJ1-1; no reliable D call. The sample in question was CD8+ T cells from peripheral blood mononuclear cells, obtained in the third trimester of pregnancy. This sequence originates from a female donor with multiple sclerosis, enrolled in a pregnancy study. As DNA, the CDR3 is TGTGCCAGCAGTACTAGGGAAGTCGCTGAAGCTTTCTTT. Translating gives CASSTREVAEAFF.